Shown below are 8 T cell receptor beta chains from a single sample sequenced in a study of metastatic and nonmetastatic thyroid tumors. No patient received treatment before thyroid surgery. TCRdb re-called the PCR reads through MiXCR. The table shows under 35,000 clones, with roughly 36% occurring only once. The sample comprised tumor tissue. These receptors all come from a female donor with papillary thyroid cancer or a benign thyroid nodule (not recorded which). Some clones in this sample may be carry-over from other donors' samples.

This clone occurred a few times. The chain combines TRBV28 with TRBJ2-7; D gene ambiguous. CDR3 length equals 14 residues. Trimming took off 2 bases at V and 1 base at J, with 9 bases between the two ends. Germline V gene sequence: CDR1 MDHEN, CDR2 SYDVKM. CDR3 coding DNA: TGTGCCAGCAGTTTACAGCCCGAATCCTACGAGCAGTACTTC. The encoded protein is CASSLQPESYEQYF.

The V call is TRBV5-1, the J call TRBJ2-7, with D possibly being TRBD1 (6 bases). This CDR3 spans 12 amino acids. CDR1 and CDR2 (germline): SGHRS, YFSETQ. Trimming stripped 4 bases from V and 5 bases from J, with 10 bases between. The CDR3 nucleotides are TGCGCCAGCAGCCCCCCAGGGGACGAGCAGTACTTC. It is translated as CASSPPGDEQYF. Full variable domain (missing parts from reference TRBV5-1 and TRBJ2-7): KAGVTQTPRYLIKTRGQQVTLSCSPISGHRSVSWYQQTPGQGLQFLFEYFSETQRNKGNFPGRFSGRQFSNSRSEMNVSTLELGDSALYLCASSPPGDEQYFGPGTRLTVT.

This clone showed up many times. This rearrangement joins TRBV6-4 to TRBJ2-2; 7 nucleotides line up with TRBD2. Germline loops: CDR1 MRHNA, CDR2 SNTAGT. The J segment lost 5 bases and the V segment lost 6 bases, leaving 6 bases of the junction unmatched. The CDR3 consists of 14 residues. In nucleotides, the CDR3 is TGTGCCAGCAGCATGACGCGGGGGACCGGGGAGCTGTTTTTT. Translation: CASSMTRGTGELFF.

V usage is TRBV20-1 and J usage is TRBJ1-2; D might be TRBD1 (6 bases). Germline V gives CDR1 DFQATT, CDR2 SNEGSKA (reference sequence). The V gene lost 3 bases and the J gene lost 3 bases, with 14 bases spanning the gap. The CDR3 runs to 14 residues. CDR3 loop: CSASRIGGDYGYTF. The CDR3 DNA is TGCAGTGCTAGTCGGATCGGGGGCGACTATGGCTACACCTTC.

This sequence joins TRBV11-2 and TRBJ1-4; D unclear. V was clipped by 7 bases and J by 8 bases, with 20 bases between them. The length of the CDR3 is 15 residues. Germline V gene sequence: CDR1 SGHAT, CDR2 FQNNGV. For the CDR3, the DNA is TGTGCCAGCAAAATAGGACCCGCTAGTGGAGAAAAACTGTTTTTT. This codes for CASKIGPASGEKLFF.

V usage is TRBV4-2 and J usage is TRBJ1-5; D not certain. Germline-derived CDR1 and CDR2 are LGHNA and YNFKEQ. V was clipped by 0 bases and J by 6 bases, with 12 bases between them. This CDR3 is 15 amino acids long. CDR3 coding DNA: TGTGCCAGCAGCCAAGACTCGGGTAGCGGTCAGCCCCAGCATTTT. This encodes CASSQDSGSGQPQHF.

This clone was observed a handful of times. J is TRBJ2-1 and V is TRBV5-1, with TRBD2 as a possible D gene (5 bases). Germline CDR1 is SGHRS and CDR2 is YFSETQ. The CDR3 is 15 amino acids. Trimming removed 4 bases from V and 5 bases from J, with 16 bases in between. This CDR3 reads CASSEGWGTDNEQFF. The CDR3 region has the DNA TGCGCCAGCAGCGAGGGATGGGGAACGGACAATGAGCAGTTCTTC.

This sequence joins TRBV5-1 and TRBJ2-5; the D is unclear. The CDR3 sequence is 12 residues long. The V gene lost 5 bases and the J gene lost 1 base, with 6 bases spanning the gap. Germline CDR1 and CDR2: SGHRS and YFSETQ. CDR3 bases: TGCGCCAGCAGAGACGGCCAAGAGACCCAGTACTTC. This translates into CASRDGQETQYF.